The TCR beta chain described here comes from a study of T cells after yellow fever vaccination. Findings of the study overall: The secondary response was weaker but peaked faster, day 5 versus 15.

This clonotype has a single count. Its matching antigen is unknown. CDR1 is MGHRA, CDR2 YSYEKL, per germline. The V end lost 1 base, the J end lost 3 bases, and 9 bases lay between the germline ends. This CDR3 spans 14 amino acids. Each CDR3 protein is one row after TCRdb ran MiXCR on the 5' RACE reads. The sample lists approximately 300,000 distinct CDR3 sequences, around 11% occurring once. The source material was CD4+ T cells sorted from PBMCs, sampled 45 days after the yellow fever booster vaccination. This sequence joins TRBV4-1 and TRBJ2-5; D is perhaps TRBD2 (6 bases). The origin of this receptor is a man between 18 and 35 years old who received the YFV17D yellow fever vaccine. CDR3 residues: CASSQGGLKETQYF. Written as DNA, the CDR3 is TGCGCCAGCAGCCAAGGGGGACTCAAAGAGACCCAGTACTTC.